The rows below give T cell receptor beta chains drawn from one sample of a study of chemoradiotherapy in HPV16-positive cancers. Measured with immunoSEQ multiplex PCR; TCRdb has only the in-frame clones, and not every one. The table lists approximately 9,300 clones, about 90% of them singletons. The sample consisted of blood, taken from a patient who underwent chemoradiotherapy. These receptors originate from a human donor with HPV-associated anogenital cancer. Each CDR3 is given with its conserved first and last residue. A D gene is named only where the DNA matches it firmly. Expanded clones get a size class; other rows say once, few or many, or leave the size out.

clone_size cdr3_length j_call v_call d_call cdr3_aa cdr3_nt
. 11 TRBJ2-1 TRBV20-1 . CSAQGSNEQFF TGCAGTGCCCAGGGGTCAAATGAGCAGTTCTTC
. 11 TRBJ2-7 TRBV25-1 . CASSYGYEQYF TGTGCCAGCTCGTACGGGTACGAGCAGTACTTC
. 15 TRBJ2-1 TRBV2 TRBD2 CASSAIGLAGNEQFF TGTGCCAGCAGCGCGATTGGACTAGCGGGCAATGAGCAGTTCTTC
. 14 TRBJ1-2 TRBV2 TRBD1 CASPGQGADYGYTF TGTGCCAGCCCGGGACAGGGGGCCGACTATGGCTACACCTTC
. 13 TRBJ2-4 TRBV5-1 . CASSLAGPNIQYF TGCGCCAGCAGCTTGGCAGGGCCGAACATTCAGTACTTC
. 15 TRBJ1-5 TRBV2 . CASSELFTSNQPQHF TGTGCCAGCAGTGAATTGTTCACGAGCAATCAGCCCCAGCATTTT
. 15 TRBJ1-6 TRBV27 . CASSSAGTGNSPLHF TGTGCCAGCAGTAGTGCCGGGACCGGTAATTCACCCCTCCACTTT
. 11 TRBJ1-1 TRBV6-1 . CASILGNKAFF TGTGCCAGCATTCTGGGGAATAAGGCTTTCTTT
. 17 TRBJ2-5 TRBV6-1 TRBD2 CASSEALAGGLQETQYF TGTGCCAGCAGTGAAGCCCTAGCGGGGGGACTTCAAGAGACCCAGTACTTC
. 13 TRBJ1-1 TRBV6-1 . CASSPGRGTEAFF TGTGCCAGCAGCCCAGGGAGGGGAACTGAAGCTTTCTTT
. 15 TRBJ1-2 TRBV4-3 TRBD1 CASSQALGQGKGYTF TGCGCCAGCAGCCAAGCCCTCGGACAGGGAAAAGGCTACACCTTC
few 14 TRBJ1-6 TRBV7-9 . CASSLPSVNSPLHF TGTGCCAGCAGCCTTCCTTCAGTCAATTCACCCCTCCACTTT
. 15 TRBJ2-3 TRBV5-1 . CASSLGWGGTDTQYF TGCGCCAGCAGCTTGGGGTGGGGTGGCACAGATACGCAGTATTTT
. 13 TRBJ2-2 TRBV11-3 . CARGYEADGELFF TGTGCCAGAGGTTACGAAGCGGACGGGGAGCTGTTTTTT
. 15 TRBJ2-7 TRBV4-1 . CASSQELDGSYEQYF TGCGCCAGCAGCCAAGAGCTCGACGGCTCCTACGAGCAGTACTTC